The 9 T cell receptor beta chains reported below all come from one sample, sequenced in a study of identical twins. In TCRdb, the 5' RACE reads were re-called with MiXCR into one record per CDR3 protein. The sample records a few hundred thousand distinct CDR3 sequences, roughly 9.5% being singletons. The same sample was also studied in work on yellow fever vaccine responses in identical twins.

Sequencing was carried out using PBMCs. The receptors derive from a woman aged 18-29 years in good health.

This clonotype was counted a few times. The V call is TRBV6-5, the J call TRBJ2-1, with 9 positions matching TRBD2. From germline, CDR1 is MNHEY and CDR2 SVGAGI. The CDR3 sequence is 16 residues long. V lost 5 bases, J lost 7 bases, and 12 bases stayed unmatched. CDR3 sequence: CASSPRPGLAMNEQFF. CDR3 nucleotide sequence: TGTGCCAGCAGTCCTCGACCGGGACTAGCTATGAATGAGCAGTTCTTC.

This sequence joins TRBV29-1 and TRBJ2-7; either TRBD1 or TRBD2 may supply D (5 bases each). This CDR3 is built from 12 residues. The V gene's germline CDR1 is SQVTM and CDR2 ANQGSEA. Trimming cost V 3 bases and J 7 bases, with 13 bases left between them. CDR3 sequence (DNA): TGCAGCGTTGAGGCAGGGACGTATGAGCAGTACTTC. It yields the protein CSVEAGTYEQYF.

This clonotype was counted a few times. The CDR3 sequence is CASKGSTGGRGSDTQYF. As DNA, the CDR3 is TGTGCCAGCAAAGGGTCCACCGGCGGGAGGGGCTCAGATACGCAGTATTTT. The J gene is TRBJ2-3, the V gene TRBV4-2; TRBD2 matches 9 bases. V lost 7 bases, J lost 4 bases, and 15 bases stayed unmatched. This CDR3 has 17 residues. Germline CDR1 reads LGHNA; CDR2 reads YNFKEQ.

This clonotype was seen a few times. This chain connects TRBV7-2 to TRBJ2-2; D may be TRBD2 (6 bases). The V gene's germline CDR1 is SGHTA and CDR2 FQGNSA. This CDR3 has 15 amino acids. V was shortened by 0 bases and J by 6 bases, with 11 bases between the two germline ends. The CDR3 spells CASSLASIAAGELFF. DNA for the CDR3: TGTGCCAGCAGCTTAGCCTCGATAGCGGCCGGGGAGCTGTTTTTT.

The genes are TRBV24-1 and TRBJ2-1, with 8 bases identical to TRBD1. The germline V gene encodes CDR1 KGHDR and CDR2 SFDVKD. Trimming at V came to 0 bases and at J to 1 base, leaving 7 bases not matched to a gene. CDR3 length: 18 residues. The CDR3 region is CATSDLNQGAKSYNEQFF. In nucleotides, the CDR3 is TGTGCCACCAGTGATTTGAACCAGGGGGCTAAGTCCTACAATGAGCAGTTCTTC.

V gene TRBV20-1 combines with J gene TRBJ2-7; 9 positions match TRBD1. Germline V gives CDR1 DFQATT, CDR2 SNEGSKA (reference sequence). There are 13 residues in the CDR3. The ends lost 4 bases at V and 4 bases at J; junction bases unmatched: 5. The CDR3 here is CSATRTGVYEQYF. The CDR3 region has the DNA TGCAGTGCTACCCGGACAGGGGTATACGAGCAGTACTTC.

This clonotype has just a few counts. The rearrangement links TRBV20-1 to TRBJ2-7; the D gene is possibly TRBD1 (6 bases). The length of the CDR3 is 15 residues. Germline V gives CDR1 DFQATT, CDR2 SNEGSKA (reference sequence). Trimming left V 2 bases short and J 4 bases short, with 18 bases between. The CDR3 loop reads CSARLKGVVSYEQYF. The CDR3 DNA reads as TGCAGTGCTAGACTAAAGGGGGTAGTATCTTACGAGCAGTACTTC.

This clonotype has ten or more counts. The chain is built from TRBV28 and TRBJ2-1; possible D gene TRBD2, 6 bases. CDR3 size: 14 residues. Trimming stripped 5 bases from V and 12 bases from J, with 20 bases between. Germline lookup yields CDR1 MDHEN and CDR2 SYDVKM. The CDR3 DNA sequence: TGTGCCAGCAGTCGAGGGGCCCCGGGGGTACGGCAGTTCTTC. Translation: CASSRGAPGVRQFF.

The gene calls are TRBV11-2 and TRBJ2-3; 9 nucleotides match TRBD2. The CDR3 is 18 amino acids. Germline values: CDR1 SGHAT, CDR2 FQNNGV. Trimming at V came to 5 bases and at J to 5 bases, leaving 17 bases not matched to a gene. CDR3 nucleotides: TGTGCCAGCAGCCGCCCTTTTAGCGGGAGCGCTGAGGGAGATACGCAGTATTTT. It is translated as CASSRPFSGSAEGDTQYF. Full variable domain (outside the CDR3, taken from reference TRBV11-2 and TRBJ2-3): EAGVAQSPRYKIIEKRQSVAFWCNPISGHATLYWYQQILGQGPKLLIQFQNNGVVDDSQLPKDRFSAERLKGVDSTLKIQPAKLEDSAVYLCASSRPFSGSAEGDTQYFGPGTRLTVL.